Listed below are T cell receptor beta chains from one sample, sequenced in a study of CD8+ T cells in alopecia areata. Libraries were prepared by immunoSEQ multiplex PCR; TCRdb keeps only in-frame clonotypes and omits some of them. The table shows around 190,000 clones, with 60% occurring only once. The sequencing used CD4+ T cells sorted from blood, collected at week 4, from a patient treated with tofacitinib. Source of these receptors: a human donor with alopecia areata. Both conserved end residues are part of each CDR3. A D gene is named only where the DNA matches it firmly. Size tells how often a clone was seen (once, few, many) or the class of an expanded clone, and some rows leave it out.

>TRBJ2-3|few|TRBV30|NA
CAWSVSTDTQYF
>TRBJ1-2|NA|TRBV18|TRBD1
CASSPGTGEYGYTF
>TRBJ1-2|NA|TRBV6-5|NA
CASTQAGRGYGYTF
>TRBJ2-7|few|TRBV30|NA
CAWSVGLSYEQYF
>TRBJ1-2|NA|TRBV30|TRBD1
CAWITRGSGYTF
>TRBJ1-4|few|TRBV14|NA
CASSLGTNEKLFF
>TRBJ2-2|NA|TRBV30|NA
CAWSVGREWRNTGELFF
>TRBJ1-1|once|TRBV7-9|TRBD1
CASSMAGTGGTEAFF
>TRBJ2-5|few|TRBV30|TRBD2
CAWSGGLADQETQYF
>TRBJ2-3|NA|TRBV7-6|TRBD2
CASSSRTSGVTDTQYF
>TRBJ2-2|NA|TRBV7-8|TRBD1
CASTRDRINTGELFF
>TRBJ2-5|NA|TRBV5-1|NA
CASSLGSQETQYF
>TRBJ2-5|NA|TRBV7-8|NA
CASSFYWAGPAGTQYF
>TRBJ1-2|few|TRBV15|TRBD1
CATSRESGTGLGYTF
>TRBJ2-7|NA|TRBV28|TRBD2
CALDRRAGEQYF
>TRBJ1-2|NA|TRBV6-5|TRBD1
CASRGDRQGYGYTF
>TRBJ1-1|few|TRBV29-1|TRBD1
CSVRRDRVNTEAFF
>TRBJ1-1|NA|TRBV7-8|NA
CASIKQGAYMNTEAFF
>TRBJ2-7|NA|TRBV9|NA
CASSSRDNSYEQYF
>TRBJ1-2|NA|TRBV6-6|NA
CASSTRDFGYTF
>TRBJ2-2|NA|TRBV19|NA
CASSSGAVNTGELFF
>TRBJ2-7|NA|TRBV5-1|NA
CASSNQGGSYEQYF